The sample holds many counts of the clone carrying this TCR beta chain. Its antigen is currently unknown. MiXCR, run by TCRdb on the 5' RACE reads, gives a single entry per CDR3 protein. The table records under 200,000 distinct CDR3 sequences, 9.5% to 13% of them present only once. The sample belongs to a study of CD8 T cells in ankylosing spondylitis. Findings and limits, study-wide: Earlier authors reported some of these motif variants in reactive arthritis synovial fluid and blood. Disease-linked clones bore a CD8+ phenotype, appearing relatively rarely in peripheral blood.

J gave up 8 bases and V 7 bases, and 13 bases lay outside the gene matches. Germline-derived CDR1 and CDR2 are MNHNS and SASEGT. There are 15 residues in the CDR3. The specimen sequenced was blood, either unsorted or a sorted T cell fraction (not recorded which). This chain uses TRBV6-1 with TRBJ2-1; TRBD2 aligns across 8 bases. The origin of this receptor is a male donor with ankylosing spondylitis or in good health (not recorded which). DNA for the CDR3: TGTGCCAGCACCGGCGGACTAGCCTTTGGGTATGAGCAGTTCTTC. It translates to CASTGGLAFGYEQFF.